A selection of T cell receptor beta chains follows, all from one sample in a study of shared clonotypes between healthy human individuals. Repertoires were generated with immunoSEQ multiplex PCR, while TCRdb's copy carries only in-frame clones and drops some. This sample has more than 2 million clones; nearly 97% occur once, and the top ten carry 0.1% to 0.15%. Sequences were obtained from naive CD4+ T cells sorted from blood. The receptors come from a man aged 18 to 29 in good health. Both conserved end residues are part of each CDR3. Fields, in order: J gene, clone size, D gene, V gene, CDR3 DNA, CDR3 protein. D genes are given only for firm matches. Size is stated for part of the rows, as once, few or many counts, or as a class when the clone is expanded.

TRBJ1-2 - - TRBV5-4 TGTGCCAGCAGCTTGGCCCGACCTGAGCAGGGAGGCTACACCTTC CASSLARPEQGGYTF
TRBJ1-4 - - TRBV2 TGTGCCAGCAACTTACCGGGACACGAAAATGAAAAACTGTTTTTT CASNLPGHENEKLFF
TRBJ1-5 - - TRBV21-1 TGTGCCAGCAGCAAAGCACTGCGCCGCGGGTCCAATCAGCCCCAGCATTTT CASSKALRRGSNQPQHF
TRBJ2-5 - - TRBV4-1 TGCGCCAGCAGCCAAGGCGGGGCACTTGGGTTGGTAGGGCAAGAGACCCAGTACTTC CASSQGGALGLVGQETQYF
TRBJ2-5 - - TRBV19 TGTGCCAGTAGGAAGAATAGCTTGCAGGCCCAGGAGACCCAGTACTTC CASRKNSLQAQETQYF
TRBJ2-5 - - TRBV18 TGTGCCAGCTCACCAATCCAGGCACAAGAGACCCAGTACTTC CASSPIQAQETQYF
TRBJ2-3 - - TRBV7-8 TGTGCCAGCAGCCTTAGCAGGGTGGGGGATACGCAGTATTTT CASSLSRVGDTQYF
TRBJ2-2 - - TRBV5-6 TGTGCCAGCAGCTTGGTGATGCGGGGAACCGGGGAGCTGTTTTTT CASSLVMRGTGELFF
TRBJ1-1 once - TRBV5-1 TGCGCCAGCAGCTTGGCCGGCAGTCTGAACACTGAAGCTTTCTTT CASSLAGSLNTEAFF
TRBJ2-6 - - TRBV7-8 TGTGCCAGCAGCTTAGGACAGGTTTCCTCTGGGGCCAACGTCCTGACTTTC CASSLGQVSSGANVLTF
TRBJ1-2 once - TRBV7-6 TGTGCCAGCAGCCCCGGCGGACAGATCTATGGCTACACCTTC CASSPGGQIYGYTF
TRBJ2-1 - - TRBV30 TGTGCCTGGAGTTCGGGGGCCTACAATGAGCAGTTCTTC CAWSSGAYNEQFF
TRBJ1-6 - - TRBV7-8 TGTGCCAGCAGCTTTGCGAACCTGGATTCACCCCTCCACTTT CASSFANLDSPLHF
TRBJ2-3 - - TRBV18 TGTGCCAGCTCACCCCTAGGGGCAGAGAGCACAGATACGCAGTATTTT CASSPLGAESTDTQYF
TRBJ2-3 - TRBD2 TRBV5-1 TGCGCCAGCAGTCTAGCGGGAGACCGAAGTACAGATACGCAGTATTTT CASSLAGDRSTDTQYF
TRBJ1-5 - - TRBV7-9 TGTGCCAGCAGCCCCCGATCAGAGGACTTTCAGCCCCAGCATTTT CASSPRSEDFQPQHF
TRBJ2-3 - TRBD2 TRBV11-2 TGTGCCAGCAGCTTAGGAACCCTAGCGGGGTTCACCACAGATACGCAGTATTTT CASSLGTLAGFTTDTQYF
TRBJ1-4 - TRBD1 TRBV7-9 TGTGCCAGCAGCTTAGCAACAGGGGGAAATGAAAAACTGTTTTTT CASSLATGGNEKLFF
TRBJ1-2 - TRBD1 TRBV10-3 TGTGCCATCAGTGAGTCGTCGGCAGGGGGTAGGGGCTACACCTTC CAISESSAGGRGYTF
TRBJ2-5 - TRBD1 TRBV29-1 TGCAGCGTTGAAGATCTCAGGGGGCCCCGACAGGGGGTCCAAGAGACCCAGTACTTC CSVEDLRGPRQGVQETQYF
TRBJ1-2 - - TRBV30 TGTGCCTGGAGCGGGTGGGGATCTGGGGGCTACACCTTC CAWSGWGSGGYTF